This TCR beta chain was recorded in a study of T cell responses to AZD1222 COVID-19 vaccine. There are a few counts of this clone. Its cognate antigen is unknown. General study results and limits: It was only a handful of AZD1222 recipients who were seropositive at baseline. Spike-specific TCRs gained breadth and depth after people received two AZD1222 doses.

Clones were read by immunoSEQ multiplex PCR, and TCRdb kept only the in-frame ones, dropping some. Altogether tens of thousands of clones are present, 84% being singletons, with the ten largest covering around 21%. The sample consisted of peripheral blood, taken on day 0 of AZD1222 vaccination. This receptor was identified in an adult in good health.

The CDR3 DNA reads as TGTGCCAGCAGCTTAGTCAATTCACCCCTCCACTTT. It yields the protein CASSLVNSPLHF. The chain is built from TRBV7-9 and TRBJ1-6; no firm D call. Trimming took 1 base from V and 7 from J, leaving 2 bases between them. CDR1 and CDR2 (germline): SEHNR, FQNEAQ (reference sequence). The length of the CDR3 is 12 residues. The variable domain in full, completed from reference TRBV7-9 and TRBJ1-6, reads DTGVSQNPRHKITKRGQNVTFRCDPISEHNRLYWYRQTLGQGPEFLTYFQNEAQLEKSRLLSDRFSAERPKGSFSTLEIQRTEQGDSAMYLCASSLVNSPLHFGNGTRLTVT.